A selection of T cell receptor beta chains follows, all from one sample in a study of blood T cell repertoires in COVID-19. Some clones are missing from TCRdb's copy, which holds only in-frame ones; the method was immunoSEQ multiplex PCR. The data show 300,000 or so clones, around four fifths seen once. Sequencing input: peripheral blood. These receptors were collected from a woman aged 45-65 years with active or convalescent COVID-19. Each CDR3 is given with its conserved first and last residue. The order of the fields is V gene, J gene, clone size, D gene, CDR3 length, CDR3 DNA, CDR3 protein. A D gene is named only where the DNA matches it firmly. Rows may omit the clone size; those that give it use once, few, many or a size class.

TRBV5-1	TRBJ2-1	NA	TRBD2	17	TGCGCCAGCAGCTCCGACGGACTAGCGGGAGGGCGGGGTGAGCAGTTCTTC	CASSSDGLAGGRGEQFF
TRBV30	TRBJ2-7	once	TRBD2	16	TGTGCCTGGAGTGTACCTAGCGGGAAATCATCCTACGAGCAGTACTTC	CAWSVPSGKSSYEQYF
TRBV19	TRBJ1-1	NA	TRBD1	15	TGTGCCAGTAGTATTAGGGACAGGGGCACCACTGAAGCTTTCTTT	CASSIRDRGTTEAFF
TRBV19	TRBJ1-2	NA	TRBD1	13	TGTGCCAGTAGTATCGACAGGGGCCGGGGCTACACCTTC	CASSIDRGRGYTF
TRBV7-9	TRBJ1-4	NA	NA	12	TGTGCCAGCAGCTCACGGGGGGAAAAACTGTTTTTT	CASSSRGEKLFF
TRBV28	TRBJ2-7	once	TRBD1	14	TGTGCCAGCAGTTTGCACAGGGGGCGTCGGGAGCAGTACTTC	CASSLHRGRREQYF
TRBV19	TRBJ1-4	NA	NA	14	TGTGCCAGTAGTAATGGAGGGAGCAATGAAAAACTGTTTTTT	CASSNGGSNEKLFF
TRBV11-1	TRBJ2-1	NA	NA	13	TGTGCCAGCAGCTTAGCAGGGGCGACAGAGCAGTTCTTC	CASSLAGATEQFF
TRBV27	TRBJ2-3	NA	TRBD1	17	TGTGCCAGCAGTCCCGGGACAGGGTGGGGCGGCACAGATACGCAGTATTTT	CASSPGTGWGGTDTQYF
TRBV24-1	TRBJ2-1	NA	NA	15	TGTGCCACCAGTGATCGGCAGGGTTCAGATCATGAGCAGTTCTTC	CATSDRQGSDHEQFF
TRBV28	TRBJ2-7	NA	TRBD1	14	TGTGCCAGCAGCTCAGGGGGCGTTGCCTACGAGCAGTACTTC	CASSSGGVAYEQYF
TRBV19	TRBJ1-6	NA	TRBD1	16	TGTGCCAGTAGTATGATCCCGGGACAGGGAGCTTCACCCCTCCACTTT	CASSMIPGQGASPLHF
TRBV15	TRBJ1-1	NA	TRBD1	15	TGTGCCACCAGCAACCGGGACAGGGGGCTCACTGAAGCTTTCTTT	CATSNRDRGLTEAFF
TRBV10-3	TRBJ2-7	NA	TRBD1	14	TGTGCCATCAGTGCAGGGACAGGGCTTACCGAGCAGTACTTC	CAISAGTGLTEQYF
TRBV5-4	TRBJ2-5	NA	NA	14	TGTGCCAGCAGCTTGGCCCCTGGCAGGGAGACCCAGTACTTC	CASSLAPGRETQYF
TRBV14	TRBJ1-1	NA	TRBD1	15	TGTGCCAGCAGCCAACGGACAGGACTGAACACTGAAGCTTTCTTT	CASSQRTGLNTEAFF
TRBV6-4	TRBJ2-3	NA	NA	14	TGTGCCAGCAGTGTAGGAGGCGACACAGATACGCAGTATTTT	CASSVGGDTDTQYF
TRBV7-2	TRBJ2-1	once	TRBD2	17	TGTGCCAGCAGCTTACAAGGGACTAGCGGGGCCAAAAATGAGCAGTTCTTC	CASSLQGTSGAKNEQFF
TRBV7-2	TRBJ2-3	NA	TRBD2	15	TGTGCCAGCAGTCCCCAGGGACTAGCAACAGATACGCAGTATTTT	CASSPQGLATDTQYF
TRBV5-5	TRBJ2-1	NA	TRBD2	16	TGTGCCAGCAGCCCGACTAGCGGGAGGCCCCCCAATGAGCAGTTCTTC	CASSPTSGRPPNEQFF
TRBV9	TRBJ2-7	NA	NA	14	TGTGCCAGCAGCACTGCGGGGAGCGACTACGAGCAGTACTTC	CASSTAGSDYEQYF
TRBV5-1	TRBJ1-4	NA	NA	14	TGCGCCAGCAGCTTGTTTCCGGGGGACGAAAAACTGTTTTTT	CASSLFPGDEKLFF
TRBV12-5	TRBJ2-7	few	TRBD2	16	TGTGCTAGTGGGCCGTCCGGGACTAGCGGAGACTACGAGCAGTACTTC	CASGPSGTSGDYEQYF
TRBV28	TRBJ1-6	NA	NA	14	TGTGCCAGCAGTTTCGAACAGGGCAATTCACCCCTCCACTTT	CASSFEQGNSPLHF
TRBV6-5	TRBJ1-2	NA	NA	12	TGTGCCAGCAGTTCGACGACGGGTGGCTACACCTTC	CASSSTTGGYTF
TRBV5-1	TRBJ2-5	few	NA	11	TGCGCCAGCAGCCCGGGGCGGGACCAGTACTTC	CASSPGRDQYF
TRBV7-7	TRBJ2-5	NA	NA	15	TGTGCTAGCAGCTTAGACGGCAGCGAGGGAGAGACCCAGTACTTC	CASSLDGSEGETQYF
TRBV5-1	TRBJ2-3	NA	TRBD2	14	TGCGCCAGCTTAAAGCGGGAGGGAGGAGATACGCAGTATTTT	CASLKREGGDTQYF
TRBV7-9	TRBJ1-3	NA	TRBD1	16	TGTGCCAGCAGCGGGAGGACAGGCAATTCTGGAAACACCATATATTTT	CASSGRTGNSGNTIYF
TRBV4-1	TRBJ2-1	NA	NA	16	TGCGCCAGCAAGGAGTCGGAGGGGACCTACTACAATGAGCAGTTCTTC	CASKESEGTYYNEQFF
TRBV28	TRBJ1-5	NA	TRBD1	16	TGTGCCAGCGGAGAGGGACAGGGTCGAGGCAATCAGCCCCAGCATTTT	CASGEGQGRGNQPQHF